This TCR beta chain was documented in a study of Ad26.COV2.S vaccination and SARS-CoV-2 variants. Regarding the study as a whole: The study found higher spike-specific TCR breadth in vaccine than placebo recipients.

The V gene end was trimmed by 5 bases and the J gene end by 7 bases; junction bases not matched to a gene: 6. This CDR3 has 13 amino acids. Treatment given: around 19 received Ad26.COV2.S at low or high dose, single or two shots; about five received placebo; per-sample allocation not given. Sampling was done on day 63 after the first vaccine or placebo injection. Libraries were prepared by immunoSEQ multiplex PCR; TCRdb keeps only in-frame clonotypes and omits some of them. The profile shows 350,000 to 400,000 clones, approximately 90% of them singletons. Concerning this clone itself: The antigen remains undetermined. The identical CDR3 is also encoded by other nucleotide sequences in the sample.

This specimen consisted of peripheral blood, obtained in a trial of Ad26.COV2.S vaccine versus placebo. The source is a person aged 18-65 years who received the Ad26.COV2.S COVID-19 vaccine or a placebo. The J gene is TRBJ1-2, the V gene TRBV12-3 or TRBV12-4; TRBD1 aligns across 8 bases. CDR3 coding DNA: TGTGCCAGCAGTCCAACAGGGGGAAGTGGCTACACCTTC. Protein: CASSPTGGSGYTF.